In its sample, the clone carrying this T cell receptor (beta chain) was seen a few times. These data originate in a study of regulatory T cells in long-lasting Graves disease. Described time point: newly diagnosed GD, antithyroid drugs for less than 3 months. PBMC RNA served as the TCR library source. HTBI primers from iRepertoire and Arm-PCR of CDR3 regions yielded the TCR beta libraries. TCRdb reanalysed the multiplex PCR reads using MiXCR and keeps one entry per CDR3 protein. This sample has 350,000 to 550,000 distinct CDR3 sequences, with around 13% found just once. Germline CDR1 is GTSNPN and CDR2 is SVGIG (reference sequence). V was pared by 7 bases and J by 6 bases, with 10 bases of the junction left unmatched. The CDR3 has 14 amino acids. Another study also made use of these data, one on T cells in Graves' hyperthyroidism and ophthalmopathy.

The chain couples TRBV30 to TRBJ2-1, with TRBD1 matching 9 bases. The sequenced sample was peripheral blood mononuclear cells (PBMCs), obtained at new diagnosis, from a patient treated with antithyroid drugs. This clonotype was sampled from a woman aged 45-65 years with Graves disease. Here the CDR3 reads CASQQGALSNEQFF. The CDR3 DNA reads TGTGCCTCACAACAGGGGGCGCTGTCCAATGAGCAGTTCTTC.